The rows below give T cell receptor beta chains drawn from one sample of a study of PD-1 blockade in classical Hodgkin lymphoma. TCRdb keeps only in-frame clones here, not all; method: immunoSEQ multiplex PCR. The sample yields 40,000 to 45,000 clones, about three quarters seen once. The input for sequencing was peripheral blood mononuclear cells (PBMCs), taken at baseline. These receptors were taken from a human donor with classical Hodgkin lymphoma. The CDR3 runs from the conserved cysteine through the conserved F or W. A D gene is named only where the DNA matches it firmly.

- | TRBJ1-1 | TRBV7-9 | TGTGCCAGCAGCTTATACGGACTCTTGAACACTGAAGCTTTCTTT | CASSLYGLLNTEAFF
- | TRBJ2-3 | TRBV6-4 | TGTGCCAGCAGTGATGGGGGAACAAGAGATACGCAGTATTTT | CASSDGGTRDTQYF
- | TRBJ2-1 | TRBV5-6 | TGTGCCAGCAGCTTGGGGACATTTACCTACAATGAGCAGTTCTTC | CASSLGTFTYNEQFF
TRBD2 | TRBJ2-2 | TRBV5-4 | TGTGCCAGCAGCCCCGGACTAGCGGGGGGGCCATCCGGGGAGCTGTTTTTT | CASSPGLAGGPSGELFF
- | TRBJ1-4 | TRBV7-8 | TGTGCCAGCTCCCCGGAGGGGGGAAAGGGTGAAAAACTGTTTTTT | CASSPEGGKGEKLFF
- | TRBJ2-1 | TRBV7-2 | TGTGCCAGCAGCTTAGAAGCGACGGACTACAATGAGCAGTTCTTC | CASSLEATDYNEQFF
TRBD1 | TRBJ2-3 | TRBV4-1 | TGCGCCAGCAGCCATGAACCTGGACAGGGGGCATATACGCAGTATTTT | CASSHEPGQGAYTQYF
- | TRBJ1-3 | TRBV27 | TGTGCCAGCAGCCAGGGTTCTGGAAACACCATATATTTT | CASSQGSGNTIYF
- | TRBJ1-1 | TRBV29-1 | TGCAGCGCTGAGGGCACGGGATTTAGGGACACTGAAGCTTTCTTT | CSAEGTGFRDTEAFF
- | TRBJ2-3 | TRBV5-1 | TGCGCCAGCAGCAAAGGACACATCACAGATACGCAGTATTTT | CASSKGHITDTQYF